A single sample gave rise to the 31 T cell receptor beta chains below, sequenced in a study of sequential checkpoint blockade in melanoma. Treatment here: randomized to nivolumab then ipilimumab (arm A) or the reverse (arm B). Assay: immunoSEQ multiplex PCR; the TCRdb copy retains only in-frame clones and omits some. Of fewer than 40,000 clones in the sample, approximately 86% were seen once. This material consisted of CD8+ T cells sorted from blood (inferred from file names), taken from a patient given nivolumab and ipilimumab in sequence. Every receptor here comes from a human donor with melanoma.

The chain has TRBV5-4 and TRBJ2-5; a weak D match, TRBD1 (6 bases). V was trimmed by 0 bases and J by 5 bases, leaving 11 bases between them. CDR1 is SGHNT, CDR2 YYREEE, per germline (reference sequence). The CDR3 has 14 residues. In DNA, the CDR3 is TGTGCCAGCAGCTTGGCCACAGGGATTGAGACCCAGTACTTC. Protein: CASSLATGIETQYF.

The rearrangement uses TRBV18 and TRBJ2-7; 7 nucleotides agree with TRBD2. The junction had 4 bases not matched to a gene; V was cut back by 2 bases and J by 3 bases. This CDR3 comprises 14 residues. The germline V gene encodes CDR1 KGHSH and CDR2 LQKENI. The CDR3 sequence is CASSPLGGGYEQYF. For the CDR3, the DNA is TGTGCCAGCTCACCATTGGGGGGGGGCTACGAGCAGTACTTC.

Only one count was recorded for this clone. This sequence joins TRBV19 and TRBJ2-1, with a tentative D call TRBD1 (6 bases). Deletions cut 3 bases from V and 9 bases from J, with 21 bases between. CDR3 length: 16 residues. Germline V gene sequence: CDR1 LNHDA, CDR2 SQIVND (reference sequence). CDR3 nucleotides: TGTGCCAGTAGTATCATACAGGGTAGAATTGAAGGTGAGCAGTTCTTC. Translating it yields CASSIIQGRIEGEQFF.

CDR3 protein: CASSLLGGLTGELFF. CDR3 nucleotides: TGTGCCAGCAGTTTATTGGGGGGGCTGACCGGGGAGCTGTTTTTT. The rearrangement joins TRBV28 to TRBJ2-2, with D possibly matching TRBD2 (7 bases). Trimming shortened V by 1 base and J by 5 bases, and 11 bases separated the two germline ends. Germline-derived CDR1 and CDR2 are MDHEN and SYDVKM. This CDR3 comprises 15 residues.

This chain uses TRBV7-6 with TRBJ1-5, with TRBD1 identical over 7 bases. V gave up 1 base and J gave up 5 bases; unmatched junction bases: 2. From germline, CDR1 is SGHVS and CDR2 FNYEAQ. This CDR3 comprises 14 residues. The DNA of the CDR3 is TGTGCCAGCAGCTTAGGTACAGGGGATCAGCCCCAGCATTTT. Its translation is CASSLGTGDQPQHF.

The V gene is TRBV6-5, the J gene TRBJ2-7; 11 bases match TRBD1. The CDR3 is 14 amino acids. Germline V gene sequence: CDR1 MNHEY, CDR2 SVGAGI. V dropped 7 bases and J dropped 2; count of bases not matched to a gene: 4. CDR3 nucleotide sequence: TGTGCCAGCATCGGGACAGGGGGAACCTACGAGCAGTACTTC. It encodes CASIGTGGTYEQYF.

The gene calls are TRBV6-6 and TRBJ1-4, with D perhaps TRBD1 (6 bases). Germline CDR1 MNHNY, CDR2 SVGAGI (reference sequence). The CDR3 is made up of 15 amino acids. Trimming took 0 bases from V and 4 from J, leaving 9 bases between them. CDR3 in amino acids: CASSYSGQYNEKLFF. Here the CDR3 DNA reads TGTGCCAGCAGTTACTCTGGACAGTATAATGAAAAACTGTTTTTT.

The V call is TRBV7-9, the J call TRBJ2-5; D is perhaps TRBD1 (6 bases). The DNA end favors TRBJ2-7, so the J call may be wrong. Germline assignment: CDR1 SEHNR and CDR2 FQNEAQ (reference sequence). CDR3 length: 15 amino acids. The CDR3 protein is CASSLFPDRDYEQYF. In nucleotides, the CDR3 is TGTGCCAGCAGCTTATTCCCGGACAGAGACTACGAGCAGTACTTC.

This chain connects TRBV27 to TRBJ2-1, with 8 nucleotides matching TRBD1. The CDR3 consists of 14 residues. V shed 6 bases and J 10 bases; nucleotides not matched to a gene: 11. Germline CDR1 reads MNHEY; CDR2 reads SMNVEV (reference sequence). The CDR3 loop is CASSRSLQGGEQFF. CDR3 DNA: TGTGCCAGCAGCCGCTCGCTACAGGGGGGCGAGCAGTTCTTC.

V gene TRBV7-6 combines with J gene TRBJ1-4; D uncertain. Germline assignment: CDR1 SGHVS and CDR2 FNYEAQ. V was shortened by 5 bases and J by 8 bases, with 9 bases between the two germline ends. The CDR3 consists of 12 residues. The CDR3 nucleotides are TGTGCCAGCAGCCGCGAGGAGGAAAAACTGTTTTTT. Protein product: CASSREEEKLFF.

The rearrangement uses TRBV5-5 and TRBJ2-1; 8 positions match TRBD2. This CDR3 is built from 19 residues. V was clipped by 4 bases and J by 1 base; unmatched bases: 16. In germline, CDR1 is SGHKS, CDR2 YYEKEE (reference sequence). Here the CDR3 DNA reads TGTGCCAGCAGCATCCCCGGGGGGGACCTAGGTGGATCCTACAATGAGCAGTTCTTC. Its protein product is CASSIPGGDLGGSYNEQFF.

The V and J genes are TRBV27 and TRBJ2-7, with a tentative D call TRBD2 (6 bases). This CDR3 has 15 residues. Trimming shortened V by 3 bases and J by 3 bases, and 15 bases separated the two germline ends. CDR1 and CDR2 from the germline V gene are MNHEY and SMNVEV (reference sequence). CDR3 bases: TGTGCCAGCAGTTTTGTTGGAGGGAACCTCTACGAGCAGTACTTC. Amino acids: CASSFVGGNLYEQYF.

The chain joins TRBV4-3 to TRBJ2-2, with D perhaps matching TRBD2 (5 bases). V lost 5 bases, J lost 6 bases, and 19 bases lay in between. CDR1 is LGHNA and CDR2 is YSLEER in the germline V gene. The CDR3 spans 16 residues. Here the CDR3 reads CASSFRGHSSAGELFF. The CDR3 DNA follows: TGCGCCAGCAGCTTCCGGGGTCATTCGTCGGCCGGGGAGCTGTTTTTT.

The rearrangement uses TRBV5-6 and TRBJ2-7, with D hard to call. Trimming removed 5 bases from V and 2 bases from J, with 8 bases in between. The CDR3 sequence is 12 residues long. The V gene's germline CDR1 is SGHDT and CDR2 YYEEEE. The CDR3 sequence: CASRGSPYEQYF. The CDR3 bases are TGTGCCAGCAGGGGCAGCCCCTACGAGCAGTACTTC.

J is TRBJ2-1 and V is TRBV10-3, with unresolved D. V was cut by 0 bases and J by 8 bases, with 17 bases left in between. CDR3 length: 16 residues. CDR1 ENHRY and CDR2 SYGVKD come from the germline V gene. DNA of the CDR3: TGTGCCATCAGTGAGTCGGCCTTGGGCAGTTCATATGAGCAGTTCTTC. It codes for CAISESALGSSYEQFF.

This clone has a single count. This chain joins TRBV28 and TRBJ2-2, with a weak D call TRBD1 (6 bases). V lost 2 bases and J lost 4, with 17 bases in between. Germline CDR1 MDHEN, CDR2 SYDVKM. The CDR3 has 17 amino acids. CDR3 amino acids: CASSLPGQTRVTGELFF. CDR3 nucleotides: TGTGCCAGCAGTTTACCCGGACAGACTCGAGTCACCGGGGAGCTGTTTTTT.

The chain is built from TRBV28 and TRBJ2-1; possibly TRBD2 for D (5 bases). Germline lookup yields CDR1 MDHEN and CDR2 SYDVKM. CDR3 length: 16 residues. V was trimmed by 7 bases and J by 5 bases, leaving 21 bases between them. CDR3 in amino acids: CASIQPGVRPDNEQFF. CDR3 nucleotides: TGTGCCAGCATCCAACCCGGGGTACGCCCGGACAATGAGCAGTTCTTC. The full variable domain, completed using reference TRBV28 and TRBJ2-1, is DVKVTQSSRYLVKRTGEKVFLECVQDMDHENMFWYRQDPGLGLRLIYFSYDVKMKEKGDIPEGYSVSREKKERFSLILESASTNQTSMYLCASIQPGVRPDNEQFFGPGTRLTVL.

This chain links TRBV27 with TRBJ1-5; 8 nucleotides match TRBD1. The CDR3 has 16 residues. The germline V gene encodes CDR1 MNHEY and CDR2 SMNVEV (reference sequence). The trim removed 6 bases at V and 2 bases at J, leaving 9 bases unmatched. In DNA, the CDR3 is TGTGCCAGCAGATTGGACAGGGAAAATGGCAATCAGCCCCAGCATTTT. Translating gives CASRLDRENGNQPQHF.

By frequency in the sample, this clone is medium-sized (0.01 to 0.1%). The chain uses TRBV27 and TRBJ2-3, with D perhaps TRBD2 (6 bases). The germline V gene has CDR1 MNHEY and CDR2 SMNVEV (reference sequence). The CDR3 runs to 15 residues. Trimming stripped 0 bases from V and 2 bases from J, with 9 bases between. CDR3: CASSLSEGITDTQYF. The DNA for the CDR3 is TGTGCCAGCAGTTTATCGGAGGGTATCACAGATACGCAGTATTTT.

The chain is built from TRBV21-1 and TRBJ1-2; the DNA was not used to check the table's D call, TRBD1. TRBV21-1 is listed as a pseudogene. This CDR3 contains 18 residues. CDR3 nucleotides: TGTGCCAGCAGCCTAGGACAGGGCCTAAGTAGCCTTACATATGGCTACACCTTC. It is translated as CASSLGQGLSSLTYGYTF.

This chain uses TRBV28 with TRBJ2-3, with 7 bases that match TRBD2. The trim removed 2 bases at V and 2 bases at J, leaving 10 bases unmatched. This CDR3 has 17 amino acids. Germline V lookup: CDR1 MDHEN, CDR2 SYDVKM. CDR3 region: CASSLEGERGTTDTQYF. The CDR3 region has the DNA TGTGCCAGCAGTTTAGAAGGGGAGCGGGGAACCACAGATACGCAGTATTTT. Combining the CDR3 with reference TRBV28 and TRBJ2-3 gives the whole variable domain DVKVTQSSRYLVKRTGEKVFLECVQDMDHENMFWYRQDPGLGLRLIYFSYDVKMKEKGDIPEGYSVSREKKERFSLILESASTNQTSMYLCASSLEGERGTTDTQYFGPGTRLTVL.

This chain connects TRBV6-4 to TRBJ2-1, with TRBD2 identical over 12 bases. CDR3 length equals 18 residues. Germline CDR1 is MRHNA and CDR2 is SNTAGT. The trim removed 7 bases at V and 0 bases at J, leaving 10 bases unmatched. CDR3 in amino acids: CASTRLAGAPNSYNEQFF. Here the CDR3 DNA reads TGTGCCAGCACCAGACTAGCGGGAGCCCCCAACTCCTACAATGAGCAGTTCTTC.

V is TRBV4-1 and J is TRBJ1-6; TRBD1 matches at 7 bases. Germline V gene lookup returns CDR1 MGHRA and CDR2 YSYEKL. The V gene end was trimmed by 2 bases and the J gene end by 14 bases; junction bases not matched to a gene: 18. The CDR3 is 17 residues long. The CDR3 nucleotides read TGCGCCAGCAGCCAACACTACTCCGGGACAGTCGGGATGGCCCTCCACTTT. It translates to CASSQHYSGTVGMALHF.

This chain joins TRBV6-5 and TRBJ1-2, with 8 bases that match TRBD1. Germline trimming cut 5 bases from V and 4 bases from J; bases unmatched to any gene: 0. This CDR3 has 12 residues. CDR1 and CDR2 from the germline V gene are MNHEY and SVGAGI. DNA for the CDR3: TGTGCCAGCAGTACAGGGGGCTATGGCTACACCTTC. Protein sequence: CASSTGGYGYTF.

The V and J genes are TRBV5-4 and TRBJ2-2; 7 nucleotides match TRBD1. Germline V lookup: CDR1 SGHNT, CDR2 YYREEE (reference sequence). CDR3 size: 15 residues. V trimming: 3 bases; J trimming: 0 bases; junction bases outside the gene matches: 2. The CDR3 DNA sequence: TGTGCCAGCAGCTCGGGACAGACGAACACCGGGGAGCTGTTTTTT. Protein product: CASSSGQTNTGELFF.

The genes are TRBV9 and TRBJ2-5; TRBD1 agrees at 11 bases. Germline assignment: CDR1 SGDLS and CDR2 YYNGEE. The CDR3 length is 16 residues. With 4 bases clipped from V and 2 bases from J, the junction kept 7 bases outside the gene matches. The CDR3: CASSPRGQGVQETQYF. In nucleotides, the CDR3 is TGTGCCAGCAGCCCCCGGGGACAGGGGGTTCAAGAGACCCAGTACTTC.

V gene TRBV7-5 combines with J gene TRBJ2-7; the table's D call TRBD2 went unverified against the DNA. TRBV7-5 is noted as a pseudogene. The CDR3 is 16 amino acids. In DNA form, the CDR3 reads TGTGCCAGAAGCCCAGGGACTAGCGGGAGCCCCCACGAGCAGTACTTC. This gives the protein CARSPGTSGSPHEQYF.

J is TRBJ2-7 and V is TRBV6-5; 7 positions agree with TRBD2. CDR3 length equals 15 residues. V was clipped by 0 bases and J by 0 bases; unmatched bases: 2. Germline V gene lookup returns CDR1 MNHEY and CDR2 SVGAGI. Written as DNA, the CDR3 is TGTGCCAGCAGTTACTCGAGCGGGATCTCCTACGAGCAGTACTTC. Its translation is CASSYSSGISYEQYF.

The chain is built from TRBV11-3 and TRBJ2-3; TRBD2 matches at 9 bases. From germline, CDR1 is SGHNT and CDR2 YENEEA. This CDR3 spans 14 amino acids. V lost 3 bases, J lost 4 bases, and 2 bases stayed unmatched. CDR3 coding DNA: TGTGCCAGCAGCTTTAGCGGGAGTCCAGATACGCAGTATTTT. Protein product: CASSFSGSPDTQYF.

This rearrangement joins TRBV28 to TRBJ2-5, with 8 bases fitting TRBD2. With 8 bases clipped from V and 7 bases from J, the junction kept 15 bases outside the gene matches. Germline-derived CDR1 and CDR2 are MDHEN and SYDVKM. The CDR3 runs 15 residues. CDR3 region: CASQMLAGDLRTQYF. In nucleotides, the CDR3 is TGTGCCAGCCAAATGCTAGCGGGCGACCTCAGGACCCAGTACTTC.

The V and J genes are TRBV27 and TRBJ2-5, with 15 bases matching TRBD2. The CDR3 is 20 residues long. Germline-derived CDR1 and CDR2 are MNHEY and SMNVEV (reference sequence). V shed 6 bases and J 2 bases; nucleotides not matched to a gene: 16. CDR3 sequence reads: CASSDSGLAGGAGRQETQYF. Here the CDR3 DNA reads TGTGCCAGCAGCGACTCGGGACTAGCGGGGGGCGCCGGTCGACAAGAGACCCAGTACTTC.